These 27 T cell receptor beta chains share one sample of origin, sequenced in a study of T cell responses to AZD1222 COVID-19 vaccine. The protocol was immunoSEQ multiplex PCR, while the TCRdb copy is restricted to in-frame clones and leaves out a portion. The sample holds about 200,000 clones, approximately 92% seen once. Sequences were derived from peripheral blood, sampled on day 0 of AZD1222 vaccination. The receptors were gathered from an adult in good health.

The chain links TRBV6-5 to TRBJ1-5; 9 nucleotides align to TRBD1. Germline CDR1 is MNHEY and CDR2 is SVGAGI. The CDR3 totals 15 residues. The V and J ends lost 6 bases and 1 base, in that order; junction bases with no gene match: 4. The DNA for the CDR3 is TGTGCCAGCAGCACAGACAGGGGGAGCAATCAGCCCCAGCATTTT. Encoded protein: CASSTDRGSNQPQHF.

This chain connects TRBV14 to TRBJ1-1; D ambiguous. Germline CDR1 reads SGHDN; CDR2 reads FVKESK. The CDR3 runs 13 residues. Trimming pared 4 bases from V and 1 base from J, leaving 7 bases between. CDR3 DNA sequence: TGTGCCAGCAGCCCGCAGGCGAACACTGAAGCTTTCTTT. Encoded protein: CASSPQANTEAFF.

The rearrangement uses TRBV12-3 or TRBV12-4 and TRBJ1-1, with D uncertain. This CDR3 spans 12 amino acids. The V gene lost 6 bases and the J gene lost 3 bases, with 8 bases spanning the gap. CDR3 in DNA: TGTGCCAGCAGGGAGTTTTACACTGAAGCTTTCTTT. It is translated as CASREFYTEAFF.

The chain employs TRBV7-2 and TRBJ2-2; D tentatively reads TRBD1 or TRBD2 (6 bases each). Germline CDR1 and CDR2: SGHTA and FQGNSA. Deletions cut 7 bases from V and 0 bases from J, with 15 bases between. The CDR3 spans 16 residues. Here the CDR3 DNA reads TGTGCCAGCACCCTAATGGGGGGCACGAACACCGGGGAGCTGTTTTTT. Translating it yields CASTLMGGTNTGELFF.

The chain is built from TRBV3-1 (or the pseudogene TRBV3-2) and TRBJ2-2; D call uncertain. The CDR3 runs to 18 residues. Per the germline V gene, CDR1 is LGHDT and CDR2 is YNNKEL (reference sequence). The V and J ends lost 2 bases and 2 bases respectively, with 18 bases between them. CDR3 sequence reads: CASSQLKSGVSNTGELFF. The CDR3 DNA reads as TGTGCCAGCAGCCAACTAAAGTCGGGTGTATCTAACACCGGGGAGCTGTTTTTT.

The gene calls are TRBV5-1 and TRBJ2-1; D is possibly TRBD2 (7 bases). The CDR3 is made up of 14 amino acids. V shed 7 bases and J shed 5 bases, with 16 bases lying between them. CDR1 SGHRS and CDR2 YFSETQ come from the germline V gene. This CDR3 is CASLSGGPNNEQFF. The CDR3 DNA reads as TGCGCCAGCCTGTCCGGGGGGCCTAACAATGAGCAGTTCTTC.

This chain links TRBV19 with TRBJ1-3; no reliable D call. The germline V and J ends were trimmed by 4 bases and 2 bases, with 9 bases remaining between them. CDR1 and CDR2 from the germline V gene are LNHDA and SQIVND (reference sequence). This CDR3 has 14 amino acids. CDR3 sequence (DNA): TGTGCCAGTAGTAACGGGCGTGCTGGAAACACCATATATTTT. Amino acids: CASSNGRAGNTIYF.

V gene TRBV10-3 combines with J gene TRBJ1-1, with D possibly matching TRBD1 (6 bases). In germline, CDR1 is ENHRY, CDR2 SYGVKD. This CDR3 is 14 amino acids long. The CDR3 DNA sequence: TGTGCAGTGGGGGCCAGGGACCAGAACACTGAAGCTTTCTTT. It is translated as CAVGARDQNTEAFF.

This chain joins TRBV12-5 and TRBJ1-5, with D unresolved. The germline gives CDR1 LGHNT, CDR2 FRNRAP. The CDR3 has 12 amino acids. V was cut by 6 bases and J by 1 base, with 4 bases left in between. This chain's CDR3 is CASGDSNQPQHF. CDR3 sequence (DNA): TGTGCTAGTGGCGACAGCAATCAGCCCCAGCATTTT.

The chain couples TRBV7-8 to TRBJ1-1, with D perhaps TRBD1 (5 bases). Germline CDR1 is SGHVS and CDR2 is FQNEAQ. CDR3 size: 12 residues. The V end was cut by 1 base, the J end by 11 bases, with 11 bases between. This CDR3 is CASSLVRGTAFF. The CDR3 nucleotides read TGTGCCAGCAGCTTAGTTAGGGGTACGGCTTTCTTT.

The CDR3 DNA follows: TGTGCCAGCAGCCAAGCGGCGGGACAGGGACGGGAGACCCAGTACTTC. It specifies CASSQAAGQGRETQYF. The V gene is TRBV4-2, the J gene TRBJ2-5; 9 bases are shared with TRBD1. J gave up 5 bases and V 1 base, and 8 bases lay outside the gene matches. The CDR3 has 16 amino acids. Germline V gene lookup returns CDR1 LGHNA and CDR2 YNFKEQ.

The CDR3 nucleotides are TGCGCCAGTTCCCCGCGGACTACCACTGGCGGGCAGTACTTC. Encoded protein: CASSPRTTTGGQYF. The gene calls are TRBV5-1 and TRBJ2-7, with a weak D call TRBD2 (6 bases). The CDR3 has 14 residues. Trimming removed 8 bases from V and 9 bases from J, with 24 bases in between. CDR1 and CDR2 (germline): SGHRS, YFSETQ. The full variable domain, rest sourced from reference TRBV5-1 and TRBJ2-7, is KAGVTQTPRYLIKTRGQQVTLSCSPISGHRSVSWYQQTPGQGLQFLFEYFSETQRNKGNFPGRFSGRQFSNSRSEMNVSTLELGDSALYLCASSPRTTTGGQYFGPGTRLTVT.

This clone has more than one count but fewer than ten. The chain combines TRBV10-3 with TRBJ2-7; D is ambiguous. Germline V gives CDR1 ENHRY, CDR2 SYGVKD. This CDR3 comprises 12 residues. V was cut by 3 bases and J by 4 bases, with 7 bases left in between. CDR3 in DNA: TGTGCCATCAGTGACGGTCCGTACGAGCAGTACTTC. It encodes CAISDGPYEQYF.

The J gene is TRBJ1-4, the V gene TRBV10-3; TRBD1 is a possible D gene (6 bases). The CDR3 runs to 13 residues. The V end was cut by 11 bases, the J end by 6 bases, with 16 bases between. Looked up from germline, CDR1 is ENHRY and CDR2 is SYGVKD. The CDR3, as DNA: TGTGCCGCAAGAGGGGGGTCGGATGAAAAACTGTTTTTT. Amino acids: CAARGGSDEKLFF.

This clone was seen a few times. This chain links TRBV6-5 with TRBJ2-7, with D perhaps TRBD1 (6 bases). CDR1 and CDR2 from the germline V gene are MNHEY and SVGAGI. The CDR3 runs to 13 residues. Deletions cut 10 bases from V and 0 bases from J, with 13 bases between. The CDR3 DNA reads as TGTGCCATACAGGGCGGCAGCTCCTACGAGCAGTACTTC. This sequence encodes CAIQGGSSYEQYF.

The chain has TRBV15 and TRBJ1-2; TRBD1 matches 7 bases. Trimming took 0 bases from V and 2 from J; bases not matched to a gene: 9. Germline V CDR1 and CDR2: LNHNV, YYDKDF (reference sequence). CDR3 size: 17 residues. The CDR3 protein is CATSREWHPGQNYGYTF. The DNA of the CDR3 is TGTGCCACCAGCAGAGAGTGGCATCCGGGACAGAACTATGGCTACACCTTC.

This chain links TRBV18 with TRBJ2-7, with a tentative D call TRBD2 (7 bases). The CDR3 contains 15 residues. V lost 0 bases and J lost 5, with 14 bases in between. Germline V gives CDR1 KGHSH, CDR2 LQKENI. The CDR3 loop reads CASSPPSGGVNEQYF. CDR3 DNA sequence: TGTGCCAGCTCACCACCTTCGGGGGGCGTAAACGAGCAGTACTTC.

The V call is TRBV11-2, the J call TRBJ1-1; D ambiguous. Trimming pared 7 bases from V and 1 base from J, leaving 10 bases between. Germline V gives CDR1 SGHAT, CDR2 FQNNGV. The CDR3 has 13 residues. The CDR3 loop is CASIIGANTEAFF. In DNA form, the CDR3 reads TGTGCCAGCATCATCGGTGCGAACACTGAAGCTTTCTTT. Based on the CDR3 plus reference TRBV11-2 and TRBJ1-1, the full variable domain is EAGVAQSPRYKIIEKRQSVAFWCNPISGHATLYWYQQILGQGPKLLIQFQNNGVVDDSQLPKDRFSAERLKGVDSTLKIQPAKLEDSAVYLCASIIGANTEAFFGQGTRLTVV.

The chain couples TRBV5-1 to TRBJ1-2, with 8 bases fitting TRBD1. CDR1 is SGHRS, CDR2 YFSETQ, per germline. V gave up 2 bases and J gave up 7 bases; unmatched junction bases: 16. The CDR3 is 17 amino acids. The CDR3 region is CASSFDVSGQALGGYTF. Written as DNA, the CDR3 is TGCGCCAGCAGCTTTGACGTTTCGGGACAGGCGCTAGGTGGCTACACCTTC. Based on the CDR3 plus reference TRBV5-1 and TRBJ1-2, the full variable domain is KAGVTQTPRYLIKTRGQQVTLSCSPISGHRSVSWYQQTPGQGLQFLFEYFSETQRNKGNFPGRFSGRQFSNSRSEMNVSTLELGDSALYLCASSFDVSGQALGGYTFGSGTRLTVV.

The rearrangement links TRBV12-3 or TRBV12-4 to TRBJ2-5; tentatively, D is TRBD1 (5 bases). V lost 10 bases and J 2 bases, leaving 11 bases between the germline ends. This CDR3 region has 12 residues. This chain's CDR3 is CATQGGQETQYF. DNA of the CDR3: TGTGCCACCCAGGGCGGACAAGAGACCCAGTACTTC.

This rearrangement joins TRBV18 to TRBJ1-1; D gene unclear. CDR3 size: 15 residues. The V end was cut by 2 bases, the J end by 0 bases, with 10 bases between. The germline V gene encodes CDR1 KGHSH and CDR2 LQKENI. CDR3 protein: CASSPGISMNTEAFF. For the CDR3, the DNA is TGTGCCAGCTCACCAGGGATAAGTATGAACACTGAAGCTTTCTTT.

This clone showed up just once. This chain joins TRBV2 and TRBJ2-1; D gene unclear. V was shortened by 9 bases and J by 0 bases, with 9 bases between the two germline ends. The germline CDR1 and CDR2 sequences are SNHLY and FYNNEI. This CDR3 contains 13 residues. Written as DNA, the CDR3 is TGTGCCAGTAGACTGAGCTCCTACAATGAGCAGTTCTTC. It translates to CASRLSSYNEQFF.

The genes are TRBV21-1 and TRBJ1-2; the listed D gene, TRBD1, was not tested against the DNA. TRBV21-1 is classified as a pseudogene. The CDR3 consists of 15 residues. The CDR3 DNA sequence: TGTGCCAGCAGCCTCTCCGGGACAGACAACTATGGCTACACCTTC. This gives the protein CASSLSGTDNYGYTF.

J is TRBJ1-2 and V is TRBV9, with D perhaps matching TRBD1 (5 bases). V lost 5 bases and J 2 bases, leaving 13 bases between the germline ends. The length of the CDR3 is 14 residues. CDR1 is SGDLS, CDR2 YYNGEE, per germline. CDR3 DNA sequence: TGTGCCAGCAGTCCTACGGGGGGGAACTATGGCTACACCTTC. Translated, it gives CASSPTGGNYGYTF.

The chain employs TRBV7-9 and TRBJ2-7; no definite D call. V lost 8 bases to trimming and J lost 0 bases, with 11 bases between them. The CDR3 contains 13 residues. Germline CDR1 SEHNR, CDR2 FQNEAQ (reference sequence). CDR3 in amino acids: CASRPQDSYEQYF. The CDR3 bases are TGTGCCAGCCGGCCGCAGGACTCCTACGAGCAGTACTTC.

This clone was seen repeatedly, ten times or more. The chain couples TRBV27 to TRBJ1-4; the match to TRBD1 covers 8 bases. This CDR3 is 15 amino acids long. Looked up from germline, CDR1 is MNHEY and CDR2 is SMNVEV (reference sequence). With 4 bases clipped from V and 3 bases from J, the junction kept 4 bases outside the gene matches. CDR3 loop: CASSSRTGSNEKLFF. DNA for the CDR3: TGTGCCAGCAGTTCGCGGACAGGGTCTAATGAAAAACTGTTTTTT.

The gene calls are TRBV30 and TRBJ1-5; D unclear. Germline CDR1 and CDR2: GTSNPN and SVGIG (reference sequence). Deletions cut 0 bases from V and 0 bases from J, with 9 bases between. The CDR3 covers 15 residues. The CDR3 spells CAWSVGAYSNQPQHF. The DNA for the CDR3 is TGTGCCTGGAGTGTAGGAGCTTATAGCAATCAGCCCCAGCATTTT.